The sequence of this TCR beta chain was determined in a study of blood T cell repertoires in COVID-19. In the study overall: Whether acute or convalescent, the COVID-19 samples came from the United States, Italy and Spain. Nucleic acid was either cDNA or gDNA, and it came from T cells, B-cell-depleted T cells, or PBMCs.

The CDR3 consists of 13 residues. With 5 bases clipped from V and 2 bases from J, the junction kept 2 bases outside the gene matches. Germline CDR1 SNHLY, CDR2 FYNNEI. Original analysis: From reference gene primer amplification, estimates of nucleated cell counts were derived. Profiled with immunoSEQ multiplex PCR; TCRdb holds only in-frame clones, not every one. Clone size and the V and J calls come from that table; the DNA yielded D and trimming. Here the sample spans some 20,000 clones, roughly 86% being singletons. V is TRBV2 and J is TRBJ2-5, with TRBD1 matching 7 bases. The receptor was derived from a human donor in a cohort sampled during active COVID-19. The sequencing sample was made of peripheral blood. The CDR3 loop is CASSRTGQETQYF. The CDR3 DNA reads TGTGCCAGCAGTAGGACAGGTCAAGAGACCCAGTACTTC.